A selection of T cell receptor beta chains follows, all from one sample in a study of blood T cell repertoires in COVID-19. Only in-frame clones appear in the TCRdb table, and some are missing; sequencing was by immunoSEQ multiplex PCR. The sample shows under 200,000 clones, roughly nine tenths of them seen only once. Sequenced material: peripheral blood. These receptors were collected from a woman aged 70 to 79 with acute or convalescent COVID-19. The CDR3 runs from the conserved cysteine through the conserved F or W. A D gene is named only where the DNA matches it firmly. Clone size is not always given. Where it is, it says once, few, many or a class for expanded clones.

TRBJ1-5 | . | . | TRBV11-2 | CASSLAPEQPQHF
TRBJ1-2 | . | . | TRBV7-9 | CASSLTGINYGYTF
TRBJ1-5 | . | . | TRBV4-2 | CASSQDEYSNQPQHF
TRBJ1-4 | . | TRBD1 | TRBV6-5 | CASRRQGAEKLFF
TRBJ2-7 | few | TRBD1 | TRBV23-1 | CASSQAPTGSSYEQYF
TRBJ1-1 | . | . | TRBV7-8 | CASSTTVMNTEAFF
TRBJ2-3 | few | . | TRBV6-1 | CASSESGTDTQYF
TRBJ2-7 | . | . | TRBV12-3/TRBV12-4 | CASAGTVVGEQYF
TRBJ2-1 | once | . | TRBV7-2 | CASSPDRYSYNEQFF
TRBJ2-7 | . | TRBD1 | TRBV5-6 | CASSPGRDRVPYEQYF
TRBJ2-3 | . | TRBD1 | TRBV24-1 | CATSPGTEVATQYF
TRBJ1-6 | . | . | TRBV29-1 | CSVLPSPRSPLHF
TRBJ2-3 | . | TRBD1 | TRBV15 | CATSTGGGTDTQYF
TRBJ1-3 | few | . | TRBV28 | CASLDRGSGNTIYF
TRBJ2-1 | . | TRBD1 | TRBV29-1 | CSVGQGFYNEQFF
TRBJ2-2 | . | . | TRBV7-2 | CASSLGPPFSTGELFF
TRBJ2-7 | . | TRBD2 | TRBV9 | CASSVEASGSYEQYF
TRBJ1-1 | . | . | TRBV11-3 | CASSPVPGTEAFF
TRBJ2-7 | . | . | TRBV6-2/TRBV6-3 | CASSPSRDNPSYEQYF
TRBJ2-1 | few | . | TRBV11-2 | CASSLGQLRTHNEQFF
TRBJ1-2 | . | TRBD1 | TRBV24-1 | CATSDNGQAAYTF
TRBJ1-1 | . | . | TRBV20-1 | CSGHPNTEAFF
TRBJ1-2 | . | TRBD1 | TRBV20-1 | CSASLGTAYGYTF
TRBJ1-4 | . | . | TRBV6-1 | CASSERPREKLFF
TRBJ1-2 | . | TRBD1 | TRBV6-2/TRBV6-3 | CASRYGTVYGYTF
TRBJ1-2 | . | TRBD1 | TRBV19 | CASSMGQGSGYTF
TRBJ2-7 | . | . | TRBV6-2/TRBV6-3 | CASSYSESGNEQYF
TRBJ1-1 | . | . | TRBV6-2/TRBV6-3 | CASSYSRRGRLNTEAFF
TRBJ2-1 | . | . | TRBV4-2 | CASSLTPGVGEQFF
TRBJ1-4 | . | . | TRBV5-1 | CASSFGQTNEKLFF
TRBJ2-2 | . | TRBD1 | TRBV28 | CASSLMTGSGTGELFF
TRBJ2-1 | . | TRBD2 | TRBV9 | CASSWTSGGTHNEQFF
TRBJ2-5 | . | TRBD1 | TRBV19 | CASSPTGVQETQYF
TRBJ1-2 | once | TRBD1 | TRBV30 | CAWSVRGTGEAGGYTF
TRBJ2-1 | few | TRBD2 | TRBV4-1 | CASSQTEGGLAGIYNEQFF
TRBJ2-1 | . | TRBD1 | TRBV24-1 | CATGQDYNEQFF
TRBJ2-1 | . | TRBD2 | TRBV4-3 | CASSKSGVLANEQFF
TRBJ1-3 | . | . | TRBV5-3 | CERGPRNTIYF
TRBJ1-3 | . | . | TRBV28 | CASTTGWNSGNTIYF
TRBJ1-1 | . | . | TRBV7-8 | CASSLTGTNLMNTEAFF
TRBJ2-7 | . | . | TRBV12-1 | CASSFLRASGPYEQYF
TRBJ1-2 | . | . | TRBV6-5 | CASSYHQGNRYGYTF
TRBJ2-1 | . | . | TRBV6-5 | CASSQTGNTYNEQFF
TRBJ2-7 | . | TRBD1 | TRBV11-3 | CASSLTGGSYEQYF
TRBJ2-1 | . | TRBD2 | TRBV14 | CASSPRTSGVKFF
TRBJ1-5 | . | . | TRBV11-2 | CASSLGTSQPQHF
TRBJ2-3 | . | TRBD2 | TRBV7-9 | CASSRPSGSTDTQYF
TRBJ1-5 | . | TRBD1 | TRBV4-2 | CASSQDIQGGQPQHF
TRBJ2-1 | . | TRBD2 | TRBV3-1/TRBV3-2 | CASSLGGSLYNEQFF
TRBJ1-1 | . | TRBD1 | TRBV6-6 | CASTTGTVEAFF
TRBJ1-1 | . | TRBD1 | TRBV7-2 | CASSRKGQVNTEAFF
TRBJ2-2 | . | TRBD1 | TRBV5-1 | CASSWGTGGSGELFF
TRBJ2-7 | . | TRBD1 | TRBV6-2/TRBV6-3 | CASSDTGTGLSYEQYF
TRBJ2-2 | . | . | TRBV28 | CASHSSNSNTGELFF
TRBJ2-7 | . | TRBD1 | TRBV7-2 | CASSLGRTGDPYEQYF
TRBJ1-4 | . | . | TRBV12-3/TRBV12-4 | CASSSQFGKLFF
TRBJ1-6 | . | . | TRBV19 | CASSIRADNSPLHF
TRBJ1-1 | . | TRBD1 | TRBV5-6 | CASSLDGTGGTEAFF